Listed here is a single T cell receptor (beta chain). Its antigen is not known. This entry belongs to a study of CD8+ T cells in alopecia areata. Study context: Each day, treated patients took oral tofacitinib twice, at 5 to 10 mg per dose. General study points: Higher clonality was seen in lesional scalp than in normal scalp, especially in alopecia totalis/universalis. Possibly because of HLA-related factors, TCR sharing was less clear across patients than in mice.

CDR3 length: 15 residues. Germline trimming cut 6 bases from V and 9 bases from J; bases unmatched to any gene: 14. Germline V gene data show CDR1 as MNHEY and CDR2 as SVGAGI. Indicated treatment: oral pan-JAK inhibitor, 5-10 mg twice daily. Collection of lesional scalp punch biopsies and peripheral blood was performed in alopecia areata patients. Extracted from the samples, RNA was reverse transcribed into cDNA to serve as the sequencing template. Sequencing was performed with immunoSEQ multiplex PCR; in TCRdb, only in-frame clones are kept and a portion is missing. The sample includes 200,000 to 250,000 clones, 40% to 55% of them seen just once.

This specimen was CD4+ T cells sorted from blood, taken at approximately week 36, from a patient treated with tofacitinib. The chain employs TRBV6-5 and TRBJ2-7; TRBD1 aligns across 10 bases. This receptor was taken from a human donor with alopecia areata. DNA of the CDR3: TGTGCCAGCAGCCTCGCCGGGACAGGGGATAAAGTGCAGTACTTC. It yields the protein CASSLAGTGDKVQYF.